This TCR beta chain was identified during a study of T cells in Graves' hyperthyroidism and ophthalmopathy. RNA transcripts provided the source from which TCR beta CDR3 regions were amplified. Carried out on the TCR CDR3, a first-round RT-PCR used the HTBI primer set. In TCRdb, the multiplex PCR reads were re-called with MiXCR into one record per CDR3 protein. Found here are 250,000 to 400,000 distinct CDR3 sequences, roughly 13% of them singletons; the top ten hold 30% to 40%. This clonotype was seen a handful of times. Its antigen is still unknown. The CDR3 extends over 15 amino acids. Trimming stripped 5 bases from V and 6 bases from J, with 16 bases between. The germline CDR1 and CDR2 sequences are MNHNS and SASEGT. Uncontrolled infection, other autoimmune disease, pregnancy or lactation barred patients from enrollment. Fresh 10 ml peripheral blood yielded PBMCs. Study-wide results and caveats: The authors' 13 V-J model separated ophthalmopathy from stable hyperthyroidism.

This receptor was obtained from a woman aged 40 to 49 with Graves' ophthalmopathy. The specimen was blood. The J gene is TRBJ2-2, the V gene TRBV6-1; D uncertain. CDR3 sequence: CASSLRLGRAGELFF. In DNA form, the CDR3 reads TGTGCCAGCAGTTTAAGATTGGGAAGGGCCGGGGAGCTGTTTTTT.